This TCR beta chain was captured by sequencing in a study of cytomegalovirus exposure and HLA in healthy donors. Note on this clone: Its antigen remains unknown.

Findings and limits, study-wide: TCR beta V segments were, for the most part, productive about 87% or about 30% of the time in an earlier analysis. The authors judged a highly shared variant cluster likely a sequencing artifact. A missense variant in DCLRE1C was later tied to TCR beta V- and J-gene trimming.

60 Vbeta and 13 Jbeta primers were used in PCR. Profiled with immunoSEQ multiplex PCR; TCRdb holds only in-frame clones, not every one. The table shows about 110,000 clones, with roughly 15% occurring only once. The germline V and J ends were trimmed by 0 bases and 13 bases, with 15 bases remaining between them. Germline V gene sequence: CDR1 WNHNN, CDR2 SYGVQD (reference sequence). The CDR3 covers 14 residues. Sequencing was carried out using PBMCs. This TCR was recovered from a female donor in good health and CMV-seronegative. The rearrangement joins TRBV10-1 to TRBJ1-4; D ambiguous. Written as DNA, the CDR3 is TGCGCCAGCAGTGAGTCGAACGAAAATACGAGACTGTTTTTT. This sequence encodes CASSESNENTRLFF.